This TCR beta chain was recorded in a study of blood T cell repertoires in COVID-19. About the study: There were acute and convalescent COVID-19 samples, and they came from the United States, Italy and Spain. Sample material is recorded as cDNA or gDNA derived from T cells, B-cell-depleted T cells, or PBMCs.

Assay: immunoSEQ multiplex PCR; the TCRdb copy retains only in-frame clones and omits some. The table has nearly 45,000 clones, about 86% seen once; the top ten hold roughly 4.2%. The V gene end was trimmed by 5 bases and the J gene end by 7 bases; junction bases not matched to a gene: 12. The CDR3 consists of 16 residues. Germline values: CDR1 MDHEN, CDR2 SYDVKM. The TCR comes from a man aged 40-49 years with COVID-19, enrolled during active disease. Sequencing was done on a sample of peripheral blood. This chain links TRBV28 with TRBJ1-5, with 9 bases matching TRBD1. CDR3 sequence reads: CASSGTEQGAGQPQHF. The CDR3 DNA reads as TGTGCCAGCAGTGGGACTGAACAGGGGGCAGGCCAGCCCCAGCATTTT.